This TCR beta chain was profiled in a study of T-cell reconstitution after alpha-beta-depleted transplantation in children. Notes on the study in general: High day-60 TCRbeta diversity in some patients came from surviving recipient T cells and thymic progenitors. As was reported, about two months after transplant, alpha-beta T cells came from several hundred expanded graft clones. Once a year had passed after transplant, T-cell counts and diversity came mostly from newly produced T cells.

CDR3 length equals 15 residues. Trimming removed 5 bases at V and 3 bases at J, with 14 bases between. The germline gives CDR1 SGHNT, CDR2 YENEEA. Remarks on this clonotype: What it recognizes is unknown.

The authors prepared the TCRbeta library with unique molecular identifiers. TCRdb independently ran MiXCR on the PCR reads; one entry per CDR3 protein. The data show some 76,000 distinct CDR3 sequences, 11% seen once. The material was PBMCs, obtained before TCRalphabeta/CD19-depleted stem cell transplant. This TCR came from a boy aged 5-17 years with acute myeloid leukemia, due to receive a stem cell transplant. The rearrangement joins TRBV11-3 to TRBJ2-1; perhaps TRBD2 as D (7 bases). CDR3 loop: CASSPAGAHYNEQFF. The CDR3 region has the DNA TGTGCCAGCAGCCCGGCGGGGGCTCACTACAATGAGCAGTTCTTC.